This T cell receptor (beta chain) was captured in a study of CD8 T cells in Susac syndrome. General observations from the study: It was acknowledged in the study that its TCR sequencing and HLA analysis involved a relatively small number of individuals.

Random hexamers were used to reverse transcribe the RNA input (about 0.45 to 1 ug). TCR beta CDR3 was amplified by immunoSEQ multiplex PCR. This amplification extended across 54 Vbeta and 13 Jbeta segments. TCRdb re-derived calls from the immunoSEQ multiplex PCR reads in MiXCR, one entry per CDR3 protein. This table has about 250,000 distinct CDR3 sequences, over 85% appearing once. CDR3 size: 15 residues. V lost 3 bases to trimming and J lost 4 bases; unmatched junction nucleotides: 8. Germline loops: CDR1 SGHNT, CDR2 YYREEE (reference sequence). In blood CD8+ and CD4+ T cells, TCR beta underwent sequencing. It was treatment-naive patients with stable or active relapsing-remitting disease who made up the multiple sclerosis controls. Comments on this clonotype: Antigen unknown.

Input material: CD4+ T cells from PBMCs. The rearrangement joins TRBV5-4 to TRBJ1-1; 8 bases agree with TRBD1. This clonotype originated in a human donor with multiple sclerosis. CDR3 in amino acids: CASSSSTGEGTEAFF. The CDR3, as DNA: TGTGCCAGCAGCTCATCGACAGGGGAGGGCACTGAAGCTTTCTTT.